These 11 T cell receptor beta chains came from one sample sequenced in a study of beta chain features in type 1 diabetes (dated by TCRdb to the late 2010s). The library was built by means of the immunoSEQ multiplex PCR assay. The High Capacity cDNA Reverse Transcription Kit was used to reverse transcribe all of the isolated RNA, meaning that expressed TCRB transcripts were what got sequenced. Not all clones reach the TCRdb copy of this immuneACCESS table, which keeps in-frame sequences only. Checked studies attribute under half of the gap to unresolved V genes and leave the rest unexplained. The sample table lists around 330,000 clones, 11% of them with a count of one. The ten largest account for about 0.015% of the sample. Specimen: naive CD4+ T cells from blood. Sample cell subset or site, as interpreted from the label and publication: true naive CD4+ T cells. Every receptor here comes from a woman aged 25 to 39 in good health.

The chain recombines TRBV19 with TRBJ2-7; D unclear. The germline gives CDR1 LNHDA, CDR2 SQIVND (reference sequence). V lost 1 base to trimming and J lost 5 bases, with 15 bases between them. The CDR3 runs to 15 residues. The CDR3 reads CASSIASSLSHEQYF. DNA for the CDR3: TGTGCCAGTAGTATAGCCTCCTCCTTATCCCACGAGCAGTACTTC.

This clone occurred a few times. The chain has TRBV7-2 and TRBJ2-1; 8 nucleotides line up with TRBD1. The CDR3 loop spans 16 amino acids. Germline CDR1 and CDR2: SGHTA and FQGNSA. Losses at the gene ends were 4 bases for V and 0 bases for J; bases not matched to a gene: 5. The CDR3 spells CASSSTGESSYNEQFF. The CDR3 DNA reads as TGTGCCAGCAGCTCGACAGGGGAGAGCTCCTACAATGAGCAGTTCTTC.

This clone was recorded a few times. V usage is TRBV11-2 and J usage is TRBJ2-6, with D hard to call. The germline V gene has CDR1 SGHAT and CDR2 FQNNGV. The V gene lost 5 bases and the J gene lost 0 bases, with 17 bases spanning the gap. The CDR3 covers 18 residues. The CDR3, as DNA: TGTGCCAGCAGCCCAAGACGGAAACAGAGCTCTGGGGCCAACGTCCTGACTTTC. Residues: CASSPRRKQSSGANVLTF. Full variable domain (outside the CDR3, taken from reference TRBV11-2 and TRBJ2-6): EAGVAQSPRYKIIEKRQSVAFWCNPISGHATLYWYQQILGQGPKLLIQFQNNGVVDDSQLPKDRFSAERLKGVDSTLKIQPAKLEDSAVYLCASSPRRKQSSGANVLTFGAGSRLTVL.

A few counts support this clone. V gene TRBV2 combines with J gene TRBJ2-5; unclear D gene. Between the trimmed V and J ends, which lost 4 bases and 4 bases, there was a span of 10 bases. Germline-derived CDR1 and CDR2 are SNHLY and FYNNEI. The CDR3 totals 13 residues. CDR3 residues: CASSVTVVETQYF. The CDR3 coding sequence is TGTGCCAGCAGTGTAACAGTAGTAGAGACCCAGTACTTC. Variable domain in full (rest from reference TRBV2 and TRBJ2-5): EPEVTQTPSHQVTQMGQEVILRCVPISNHLYFYWYRQILGQKVEFLVSFYNNEISEKSEIFDDQFSVERPDGSNFTLKIRSTKLEDSAMYFCASSVTVVETQYFGPGTRLLVL.

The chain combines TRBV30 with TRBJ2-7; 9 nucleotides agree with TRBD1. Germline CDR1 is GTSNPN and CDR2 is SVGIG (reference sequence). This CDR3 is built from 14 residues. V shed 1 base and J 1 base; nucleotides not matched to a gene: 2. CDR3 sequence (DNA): TGTGCCTGGAGTGCCGGGACAGGGTCCTACGAGCAGTACTTC. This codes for CAWSAGTGSYEQYF.

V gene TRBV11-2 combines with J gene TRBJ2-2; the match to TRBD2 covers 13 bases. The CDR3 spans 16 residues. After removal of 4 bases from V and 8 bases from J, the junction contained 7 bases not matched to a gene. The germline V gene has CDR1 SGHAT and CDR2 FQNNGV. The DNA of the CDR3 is TGTGCCAGCAGCTCCCGACTAGCGGGAGGTTTGGGGGAGCTGTTTTTT. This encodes CASSSRLAGGLGELFF.

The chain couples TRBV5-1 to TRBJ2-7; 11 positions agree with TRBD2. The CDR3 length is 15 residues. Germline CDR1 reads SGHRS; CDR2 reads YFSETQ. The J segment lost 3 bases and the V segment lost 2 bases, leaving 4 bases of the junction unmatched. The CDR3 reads CASSFLAGGYYEQYF. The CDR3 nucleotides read TGCGCCAGCAGCTTCCTAGCGGGAGGTTACTACGAGCAGTACTTC.

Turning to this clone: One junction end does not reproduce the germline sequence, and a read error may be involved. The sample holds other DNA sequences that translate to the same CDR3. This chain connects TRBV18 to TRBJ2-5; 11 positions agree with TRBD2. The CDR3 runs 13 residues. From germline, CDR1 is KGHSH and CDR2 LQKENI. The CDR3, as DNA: TGTGCCAGCTCACCGGGACTAGCGGAGACCCAATACTTC. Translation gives CASSPGLAETQYF. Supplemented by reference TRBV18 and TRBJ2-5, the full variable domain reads NAGVMQNPRHLVRRRGQEARLRCSPMKGHSHVYWYRQLPEEGLKFMVYLQKENIIDESGMPKERFSAEFPKEGPSILRIQQVVRGDSAAYFCASSPGLAETQYFGPGTRLLVL.

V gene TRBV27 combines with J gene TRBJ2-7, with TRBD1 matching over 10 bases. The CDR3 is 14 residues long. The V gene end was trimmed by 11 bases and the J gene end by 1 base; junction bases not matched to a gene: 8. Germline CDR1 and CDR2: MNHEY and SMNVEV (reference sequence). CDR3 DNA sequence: TGTGCCTCAAAGAGACAGGGGGCATCCTACGAGCAGTACTTC. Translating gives CASKRQGASYEQYF.

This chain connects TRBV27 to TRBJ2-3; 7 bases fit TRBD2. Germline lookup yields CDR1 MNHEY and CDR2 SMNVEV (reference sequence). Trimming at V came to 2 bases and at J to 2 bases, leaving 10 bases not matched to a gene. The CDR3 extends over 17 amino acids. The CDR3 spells CASSLTATGGDTDTQYF. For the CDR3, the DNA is TGTGCCAGCAGTTTAACCGCCACGGGAGGTGACACAGATACGCAGTATTTT.

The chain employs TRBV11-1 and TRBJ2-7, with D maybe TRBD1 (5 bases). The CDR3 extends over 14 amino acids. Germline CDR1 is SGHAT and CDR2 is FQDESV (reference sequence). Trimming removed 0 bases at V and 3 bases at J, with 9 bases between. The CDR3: CASSLAVGDYEQYF. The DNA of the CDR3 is TGTGCCAGCAGCTTAGCAGTAGGGGACTACGAGCAGTACTTC. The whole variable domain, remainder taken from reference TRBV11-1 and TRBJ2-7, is EAEVAQSPRYKITEKSQAVAFWCDPISGHATLYWYRQILGQGPELLVQFQDESVVDDSQLPKDRFSAERLKGVDSTLKIQPAELGDSAMYLCASSLAVGDYEQYFGPGTRLTVT.